The present entry profiles one T cell receptor beta chain with its context. The antigen is unknown. The germline V gene encodes CDR1 MNHEY and CDR2 SMNVEV (reference sequence). V dropped 0 bases and J dropped 6 bases, with 11 bases sitting between them. The CDR3 has 14 residues. This sample is part of a study of shared clonotypes between healthy human individuals. General observations from the study: Only blood was sampled, and tissue TCR repertoires likely differ from blood ones.

Sequenced by immunoSEQ multiplex PCR; TCRdb stores in-frame clones only, minus some. Here the sample spans 800,000 to 1,200,000 clones, about 80% being singletons. This TCR derives from a man in his late teens or twenties in good health. Some clones in this sample may be carry-over from other donors' samples. The sequenced material came from memory CD4+ T cells from PBMCs. Subset in this sample: CD45RA-negative fraction. This chain uses TRBV27 with TRBJ1-2, with D perhaps matching TRBD1 (5 bases). In DNA form, the CDR3 reads TGTGCCAGCAGTTTATCGGGGGGAGACGATGGCTACACCTTC. It is translated as CASSLSGGDDGYTF.